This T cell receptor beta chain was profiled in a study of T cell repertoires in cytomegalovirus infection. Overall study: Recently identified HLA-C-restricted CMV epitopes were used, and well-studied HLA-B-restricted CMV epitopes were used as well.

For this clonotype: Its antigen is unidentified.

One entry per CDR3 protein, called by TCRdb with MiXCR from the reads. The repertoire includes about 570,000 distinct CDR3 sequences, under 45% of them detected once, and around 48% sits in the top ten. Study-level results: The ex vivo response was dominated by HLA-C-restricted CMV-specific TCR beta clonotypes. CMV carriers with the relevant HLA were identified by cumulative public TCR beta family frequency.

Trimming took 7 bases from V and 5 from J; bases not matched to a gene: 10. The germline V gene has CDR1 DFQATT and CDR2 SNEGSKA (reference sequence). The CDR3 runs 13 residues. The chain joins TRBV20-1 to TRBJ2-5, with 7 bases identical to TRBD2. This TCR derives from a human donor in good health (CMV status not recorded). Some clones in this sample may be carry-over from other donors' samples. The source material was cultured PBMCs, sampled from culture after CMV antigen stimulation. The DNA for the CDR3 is TGCAGTGTTAGCGGACCCGGGGGGGAGACCCAGTACTTC. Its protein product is CSVSGPGGETQYF.